These 28 T cell receptor beta chains share one sample of origin, sequenced in a study of early T cells in non-severe SARS-CoV-2 infection. TCRdb passed the 5' RACE reads through MiXCR, listing each CDR3 protein once. The sample has about 94,000 distinct CDR3 sequences; around 13% are singletons. Sequencing used whole blood. All receptors come from an adult who was a healthcare worker with PCR-confirmed SARS-CoV-2 infection or an uninfected control (not recorded which).

This clonotype was recorded many times. The gene calls are TRBV6-6 and TRBJ2-5; D tentatively reads TRBD1 or TRBD2 (5 bases each). Trimming took 0 bases from V and 2 from J, leaving 10 bases between them. CDR3 length equals 15 residues. Germline assignment: CDR1 MNHNY and CDR2 SVGAGI (reference sequence). DNA of the CDR3: TGTGCCAGCAGTTACTCGGGACCACTACAAGAGACCCAGTACTTC. Its translation: CASSYSGPLQETQYF.

This clonotype was counted many times. The rearrangement uses TRBV7-3 and TRBJ2-1; 13 bases map to TRBD2. The CDR3 contains 15 residues. J gave up 8 bases and V 4 bases, and 5 bases lay outside the gene matches. Germline V gene data show CDR1 as SGHTA and CDR2 as FQGTGA. The CDR3 nucleotides are TGTGCCAGCAGCTCAGGGACTAGCGGGGTGGATGAGCAGTTCTTC. Translated, it gives CASSSGTSGVDEQFF.

This clonotype was picked up a small number of times. J is TRBJ2-3 and V is TRBV4-1; TRBD2 is a possible D gene (5 bases). The CDR3 loop spans 18 amino acids. The germline V gene has CDR1 MGHRA and CDR2 YSYEKL. With 0 bases removed from V and 4 bases from J, the gap between germline ends came to 20 bases. The CDR3: CASSQDRASGNRPDTQYF. In DNA form, the CDR3 reads TGCGCCAGCAGCCAAGATCGGGCTTCGGGGAACCGGCCAGATACGCAGTATTTT.

The genes are TRBV4-1 and TRBJ1-2; D perhaps matches TRBD1 (6 bases). CDR3 length equals 16 residues. Trimming stripped 1 base from V and 8 bases from J, with 20 bases between. Germline CDR1 MGHRA, CDR2 YSYEKL. CDR3 nucleotide sequence: TGCGCCAGCAGCCAAGTACCAGGGGTTCCTCTTAACGGCTACACCTTC. It specifies CASSQVPGVPLNGYTF.

This clonotype has at least ten counts. The chain carries TRBV29-1 and TRBJ1-3; D possibly corresponds to TRBD1 (5 bases). Trimming pared 0 bases from V and 1 base from J, leaving 13 bases between. CDR3 length: 16 residues. Germline V gives CDR1 SQVTM, CDR2 ANQGSEA. CDR3: CSVEERVEGSGNTIYF. DNA for the CDR3: TGCAGCGTTGAAGAAAGGGTGGAGGGGTCTGGAAACACCATATATTTT. The full variable domain, completed using reference TRBV29-1 and TRBJ1-3, is SAVISQKPSRDICQRGTSLTIQCQVDSQVTMMFWYRQQPGQSLTLIATANQGSEATYESGFVIDKFPISRPNLTFSTLTVSNMSPEDSSIYLCSVEERVEGSGNTIYFGEGSWLTVV.

This clonotype showed up just a few times. The gene calls are TRBV5-1 and TRBJ2-2, with D uncertain. This CDR3 is 15 amino acids long. Germline V lookup: CDR1 SGHRS, CDR2 YFSETQ. Trimming pared 4 bases from V and 5 bases from J, leaving 15 bases between. The CDR3 sequence is CASSLQAASTGELFF. DNA for the CDR3: TGCGCCAGCAGCCTTCAAGCCGCGTCGACCGGGGAGCTGTTTTTT.

This clonotype was picked up a small number of times. The J gene is TRBJ2-5, the V gene TRBV11-2; 9 bases agree with TRBD2. CDR1 is SGHAT and CDR2 is FQNNGV in the germline V gene. This CDR3 contains 17 residues. Trimming at V came to 0 bases and at J to 4 bases, leaving 9 bases not matched to a gene. This chain's CDR3 is CASSLDLGLASAETQYF. In DNA, the CDR3 is TGTGCCAGCAGCTTAGATCTCGGACTAGCGTCTGCAGAGACCCAGTACTTC. Drawing the rest from reference TRBV11-2 and TRBJ2-5, the complete variable domain is EAGVAQSPRYKIIEKRQSVAFWCNPISGHATLYWYQQILGQGPKLLIQFQNNGVVDDSQLPKDRFSAERLKGVDSTLKIQPAKLEDSAVYLCASSLDLGLASAETQYFGPGTRLLVL.

This sequence joins TRBV7-9 and TRBJ1-1, with TRBD1 matching 8 bases. V dropped 5 bases and J dropped 4; count of bases not matched to a gene: 6. The CDR3 contains 14 residues. CDR1 SEHNR and CDR2 FQNEAQ come from the germline V gene (reference sequence). The CDR3: CASSPTGDLTEAFF. The CDR3 DNA reads as TGTGCCAGCAGCCCGACAGGGGATCTCACTGAAGCTTTCTTT.

The CDR3 is CASSLPRATGGAWETQYF. The CDR3 region has the DNA TGTGCCAGCAGCCTCCCGAGGGCAACAGGGGGCGCGTGGGAGACCCAGTACTTC. This chain uses TRBV14 with TRBJ2-5; TRBD1 aligns across 9 bases. The germline CDR1 and CDR2 sequences are SGHDN and FVKESK. This CDR3 region has 18 residues. Trimming cost V 4 bases and J 5 bases; bases outside gene matches: 17.

This clonotype was recorded only once. The rearrangement joins TRBV6-2 or TRBV6-3 to TRBJ1-2, with TRBD1 as a possible D gene (5 bases). Looked up from germline, CDR1 is MNHEY and CDR2 is SVGEGT. Trimming took off 2 bases at V and 8 bases at J, with 9 bases between the two ends. The CDR3 is 12 residues long. DNA for the CDR3: TGTGCCAGCAGTTACGACGGGGCAGGCTACACCTTC. It encodes CASSYDGAGYTF.

This clonotype showed up just a few times. The chain joins TRBV6-5 to TRBJ1-1; tentatively, D is TRBD1 (6 bases). Germline-derived CDR1 and CDR2 are MNHEY and SVGAGI. Trimming shortened V by 6 bases and J by 3 bases, and 17 bases separated the two germline ends. The CDR3 length is 15 residues. CDR3 DNA sequence: TGTGCCAGCAGACACCGACAGGCCCTAGACACTGAAGCTTTCTTT. It codes for CASRHRQALDTEAFF.

The table lists this clonotype with many counts. The chain is built from TRBV7-2 and TRBJ2-1; 13 nucleotides agree with TRBD2. V trimming: 5 bases; J trimming: 13 bases; junction bases outside the gene matches: 8. In germline, CDR1 is SGHTA, CDR2 FQGNSA. The CDR3 sequence is 14 residues long. The CDR3 loop reads CASSLEGLAGDQFF. In nucleotides, the CDR3 is TGTGCCAGCAGCCTGGAAGGACTAGCGGGGGATCAGTTCTTC.

The chain employs TRBV12-3 or TRBV12-4 and TRBJ2-1, with 9 bases matching TRBD1. With V trimmed by 1 base and J by 3 bases, 7 bases remained unmatched. The CDR3 runs 17 residues. CDR3 residues: CASSLVHPGQGYNEQFF. The CDR3 coding sequence is TGTGCCAGCAGTTTAGTCCATCCGGGACAGGGCTACAATGAGCAGTTCTTC.

This clonotype was recorded many times. V is TRBV6-5 and J is TRBJ2-3; the D is unclear. CDR1 is MNHEY, CDR2 SVGAGI, per germline. Trimming stripped 4 bases from V and 6 bases from J, with 8 bases between. The CDR3 contains 12 residues. The CDR3 DNA is TGTGCCAGCAGTTCCCCCTATGATACGCAGTATTTT. Translating gives CASSSPYDTQYF.

This clonotype was picked up many times. At one end, the junction sequence differs from germline, possibly due to a read error. J is TRBJ2-7 and V is TRBV7-4; 7 nucleotides agree with TRBD1. The CDR3 totals 12 residues. Germline lookup yields CDR1 SGHVT and CDR2 SQSDAQ. In DNA form, the CDR3 reads TGTGCCAGCAGCTTCAGGGGGAAAAGAATTCCTTTC. Its translation is CASSFRGKRIPF.

This clonotype was observed a few times. V is TRBV7-3 and J is TRBJ2-5, with D possibly TRBD2 on 6 matching bases. CDR1 and CDR2 from the germline V gene are SGHTA and FQGTGA. Trimming shortened V by 5 bases and J by 5 bases, and 21 bases separated the two germline ends. This CDR3 contains 16 residues. CDR3 DNA sequence: TGTGCCAGCAGCCTTCGGGCGGGACTGTCCGGGGAGACCCAGTACTTC. Translation: CASSLRAGLSGETQYF.

The chain recombines TRBV18 with TRBJ2-3; D is undetermined. CDR3 length: 14 residues. Germline CDR1 is KGHSH and CDR2 is LQKENI. Trimming removed 1 base from V and 6 bases from J, with 11 bases in between. This chain's CDR3 is CASSPQETWDTQYF. The CDR3 DNA sequence: TGTGCCAGCTCACCACAAGAAACATGGGATACGCAGTATTTT.

Comment on this clonotype: With a much larger clone just one base away, this may be a read error. The chain is built from TRBV6-2 or TRBV6-3 and TRBJ2-2; possible D gene TRBD2, 5 bases. There are 13 residues in the CDR3. The V gene's germline CDR1 is MNHEY and CDR2 SVGEGT. Trimming pared 5 bases from V and 7 bases from J, leaving 11 bases between. CDR3 DNA: TGTGCCAGCAGTCAGAGGGAAAACGGGGAGCTGTTTTTT. Protein product: CASSQRENGELFF.

The rearrangement links TRBV10-2 to TRBJ2-3; 11 bases agree with TRBD2. Germline assignment: CDR1 WSHSY and CDR2 SAAADI. The CDR3 runs to 13 residues. V lost 6 bases and J lost 5; bases outside the gene matches: 1. CDR3 sequence reads: CASRLAGEDTQYF. The DNA for the CDR3 is TGCGCCAGCAGACTAGCGGGAGAAGATACGCAGTATTTT.

V is TRBV11-2 and J is TRBJ1-1, with 10 bases fitting TRBD1. V was pared by 5 bases and J by 4 bases, with 10 bases of the junction left unmatched. Germline V gene data show CDR1 as SGHAT and CDR2 as FQNNGV. This CDR3 spans 16 amino acids. CDR3 bases: TGTGCCAGCAGCGGGAGGACAGGGGGGGGCTCCACTGAAGCTTTCTTT. As protein: CASSGRTGGGSTEAFF. The variable domain in full, with the rest retrieved from reference TRBV11-2 and TRBJ1-1, is EAGVAQSPRYKIIEKRQSVAFWCNPISGHATLYWYQQILGQGPKLLIQFQNNGVVDDSQLPKDRFSAERLKGVDSTLKIQPAKLEDSAVYLCASSGRTGGGSTEAFFGQGTRLTVV.

This clonotype was detected a few times. The chain joins TRBV7-2 to TRBJ2-1; 9 bases fit TRBD2. V shed 4 bases and J 7 bases; nucleotides not matched to a gene: 17. This CDR3 comprises 18 residues. Germline CDR1 is SGHTA and CDR2 is FQGNSA. This chain's CDR3 is CASSSRRVAGGPGNEQFF. CDR3 sequence (DNA): TGTGCCAGCAGCTCCCGGCGGGTCGCGGGGGGGCCCGGTAATGAGCAGTTCTTC.

This rearrangement joins TRBV6-1 to TRBJ1-6; a weak D match, TRBD1 (5 bases). The germline V gene has CDR1 MNHNS and CDR2 SASEGT. The germline V and J ends were trimmed by 2 bases and 3 bases, with 8 bases remaining between them. The CDR3 runs to 15 residues. CDR3 in amino acids: CASSELQGYNSPLHF. The CDR3 coding sequence is TGTGCCAGCAGTGAACTTCAGGGCTATAATTCACCCCTCCACTTT.

This clonotype was counted at least ten times. The V gene is TRBV28, the J gene TRBJ2-5; no reliable D call. The germline V gene encodes CDR1 MDHEN and CDR2 SYDVKM. V lost 2 bases and J 1 base, leaving 8 bases between the germline ends. The CDR3 has 14 amino acids. The CDR3 loop is CASSLRWGQETQYF. The CDR3 nucleotides are TGTGCCAGCAGTTTACGGTGGGGCCAAGAGACCCAGTACTTC. Filled out from reference TRBV28 and TRBJ2-5, the complete variable domain reads DVKVTQSSRYLVKRTGEKVFLECVQDMDHENMFWYRQDPGLGLRLIYFSYDVKMKEKGDIPEGYSVSREKKERFSLILESASTNQTSMYLCASSLRWGQETQYFGPGTRLLVL.

This clonotype appeared many times. The rearrangement links TRBV18 to TRBJ1-6; the D gene is possibly TRBD1 (6 bases). This CDR3 is built from 14 residues. The germline gives CDR1 KGHSH, CDR2 LQKENI. V was trimmed by 3 bases and J by 7 bases, leaving 10 bases between them. Here the CDR3 DNA reads TGTGCCAGCTCACCCGACAGGAAAAATTCACCCCTCCACTTT. Protein: CASSPDRKNSPLHF.

This chain connects TRBV3-1 to TRBJ2-2, with 8 bases that match TRBD1. Germline V gene lookup returns CDR1 LGHDT and CDR2 YNNKEL (reference sequence). Losses at the gene ends were 2 bases for V and 5 bases for J; bases not matched to a gene: 1. There are 14 residues in the CDR3. The CDR3: CASSQRQGTGELFF. CDR3 DNA sequence: TGTGCCAGCAGCCAAAGACAGGGGACCGGGGAGCTGTTTTTT.

This clonotype was found many times. J is TRBJ1-4 and V is TRBV6-5, with D unresolved. Germline V gene lookup returns CDR1 MNHEY and CDR2 SVGAGI. Trimming shortened V by 4 bases and J by 0 bases, and 12 bases separated the two germline ends. CDR3 length equals 16 residues. DNA for the CDR3: TGTGCCAGCAGTTCCCCGGGCTCCGCAACTAATGAAAAACTGTTTTTT. This codes for CASSSPGSATNEKLFF.

About this clonotype itself: This clone may be a read error of a much larger clone one base away. The missing conserved phenylalanine or tryptophan at the end of this CDR3 makes a read error likely. The chain joins TRBV20-1 to TRBJ2-7, with 11 bases lining up with TRBD2. V was pared by 4 bases and J by 1 base, with 0 bases of the junction left unmatched. The CDR3 spans 13 residues. Germline V gene sequence: CDR1 DFQATT, CDR2 SNEGSKA (reference sequence). The CDR3 protein is CSATSGGSYEQYI. In DNA form, the CDR3 reads TGCAGTGCTACTAGCGGGGGGTCCTACGAGCAGTACATC.

This clonotype was detected a few times. The rearrangement links TRBV28 to TRBJ2-5; TRBD1 might be the D (6 bases). The CDR3 length is 15 residues. The V and J ends lost 5 bases and 2 bases respectively, with 15 bases between them. CDR1 is MDHEN and CDR2 is SYDVKM in the germline V gene. This CDR3 is CASSPGHPEQETQYF. Written as DNA, the CDR3 is TGTGCCAGCAGTCCGGGACACCCGGAACAAGAGACCCAGTACTTC.